Following are 27 T cell receptor beta chains from one sample sequenced in a study of shared clonotypes between healthy human individuals (dated by TCRdb to between 2020 and 2021). Receptors were amplified or captured by the immunoSEQ multiplex PCR assay. Sourced from immuneACCESS, this table was stored by TCRdb with only in-frame sequences that have V and J called. A share of the clones is absent; for the studies checked, an unresolved V gene accounts for under half, and the remainder has no known explanation. This sample lists some 530,000 clones; around 73% were detected once. Jointly, the top ten make up 12% of the sample. The sequencing input was PBMCs. These receptors were taken from a woman aged 40 to 50 in good health. Some clones in this sample may be carry-over from other donors' samples.

V usage is TRBV7-2 and J usage is TRBJ2-5; the D call may be TRBD1 or TRBD2 (5 bases each). Looked up from germline, CDR1 is SGHTA and CDR2 is FQGNSA. The CDR3 runs to 17 residues. V lost 6 bases and J lost 2, with 22 bases in between. CDR3 residues: CASRKGWERETQETQYF. As DNA, the CDR3 is TGTGCCAGCAGGAAGGGGTGGGAGAGGGAAACACAAGAGACCCAGTACTTC.

The chain carries TRBV18 and TRBJ2-3; D tentatively reads TRBD1 or TRBD2 (5 bases each). This CDR3 region has 17 residues. V lost 1 base and J 0 bases, leaving 14 bases between the germline ends. Germline assignment: CDR1 KGHSH and CDR2 LQKENI. Here the CDR3 DNA reads TGTGCCAGCTCACCACGTGTGGGGGATCCTAGCACAGATACGCAGTATTTT. Amino acid sequence: CASSPRVGDPSTDTQYF.

The chain links TRBV7-2 to TRBJ1-5; possible D gene TRBD1, 5 bases. This CDR3 is 15 amino acids long. Trimming stripped 1 base from V and 3 bases from J, with 10 bases between. Germline V gene data show CDR1 as SGHTA and CDR2 as FQGNSA. CDR3 region: CASSLEGTTNQPQHF. CDR3 nucleotides: TGTGCCAGCAGCTTAGAAGGGACGACCAATCAGCCCCAGCATTTT.

This clone was observed at least ten times. The V gene is TRBV28, the J gene TRBJ1-2; TRBD1 agrees at 10 bases. Germline assignment: CDR1 MDHEN and CDR2 SYDVKM. This CDR3 has 14 amino acids. V shed 6 bases and J 1 base; nucleotides not matched to a gene: 2. Written as DNA, the CDR3 is TGTGCCAGCAGCGACAGGGGGCATAACTATGGCTACACCTTC. Translation gives CASSDRGHNYGYTF.

The V and J genes are TRBV5-4 and TRBJ2-5, with 9 bases fitting TRBD2. Germline assignment: CDR1 SGHNT and CDR2 YYREEE (reference sequence). This CDR3 has 15 amino acids. V lost 4 bases, J lost 5 bases, and 9 bases stayed unmatched. CDR3 bases: TGTGCCAGCAGCGTAGGACTAGCGAACGGGGAGACCCAGTACTTC. Translation: CASSVGLANGETQYF.

This chain uses TRBV2 with TRBJ2-5; 9 bases fit TRBD1. CDR1 is SNHLY, CDR2 FYNNEI, per germline. Germline trimming cut 5 bases from V and 5 bases from J; bases unmatched to any gene: 9. The length of the CDR3 is 15 residues. The CDR3 DNA sequence: TGTGCCAGCAGTCAGACAGGGGGAGCTCGGGAGACCCAGTACTTC. Its translation: CASSQTGGARETQYF.

The chain carries TRBV18 and TRBJ2-5, with a tentative D call TRBD1 (5 bases). Germline V gives CDR1 KGHSH, CDR2 LQKENI. V dropped 5 bases and J dropped 5 bases, with 12 bases sitting between them. The CDR3 consists of 13 residues. CDR3 in amino acids: CASSRTIRETQYF. In DNA form, the CDR3 reads TGTGCCAGCTCAAGGACAATCAGGGAGACCCAGTACTTC.

The CDR3 sequence: CASSWTSGRDNEQFF. CDR3 sequence (DNA): TGTGCCAGCAGCTGGACTAGCGGGAGGGACAATGAGCAGTTCTTC. V gene TRBV7-8 combines with J gene TRBJ2-1; TRBD2 matches at 15 bases. CDR1 and CDR2 from the germline V gene are SGHVS and FQNEAQ. The CDR3 runs 15 residues. The junction had 0 bases not matched to a gene; V was cut back by 4 bases and J by 5 bases. Full variable domain (remainder filled in from reference TRBV7-8 and TRBJ2-1): GAGVSQSPRYKVAKRGQDVALRCDPISGHVSLFWYQQALGQGPEFLTYFQNEAQLDKSGLPSDRFFAERPEGSVSTLKIQRTQQEDSAVYLCASSWTSGRDNEQFFGPGTRLTVL.

The rearrangement uses TRBV11-3 and TRBJ2-5, with 13 bases lining up with TRBD2. This CDR3 is built from 17 residues. Per the germline V gene, CDR1 is SGHNT and CDR2 is YENEEA. V lost 5 bases to trimming and J lost 5 bases; unmatched junction nucleotides: 11. The CDR3 reads CASSPGLAGEFSETQYF. The CDR3 DNA follows: TGTGCCAGCAGCCCAGGACTAGCGGGAGAGTTTAGTGAGACCCAGTACTTC.

This rearrangement joins TRBV27 to TRBJ2-3, with D possibly being TRBD1 or TRBD2 (5 bases each). The V and J ends lost 6 bases and 0 bases respectively, with 16 bases between them. The length of the CDR3 is 16 residues. Germline-derived CDR1 and CDR2 are MNHEY and SMNVEV (reference sequence). CDR3 DNA: TGTGCCAGCAGCCCGCCTGGGACGTCTAGCACAGATACGCAGTATTTT. Translating it yields CASSPPGTSSTDTQYF.

The chain uses TRBV11-2 and TRBJ2-1; D uncertain. Trimming stripped 0 bases from V and 2 bases from J, with 14 bases between. Per germline, CDR1 SGHAT and CDR2 FQNNGV. The CDR3 runs to 17 residues. CDR3 DNA sequence: TGTGCCAGCAGCTTAGATGTAGGTGGGCAGCCCTACAATGAGCAGTTCTTC. Its translation is CASSLDVGGQPYNEQFF.

This clone has a single count. The chain couples TRBV7-1 to TRBJ1-2; TRBD1 aligns across 7 bases. TRBV7-1 is an ORF for which the function is uncertain. CDR3 size: 14 residues. Trimming at V came to 5 bases and at J to 6 bases, leaving 9 bases not matched to a gene. The CDR3 coding sequence is TGTGCCAGCAGCCCCCGAGGGGGCTTGGATGGCTACACCTTC. It translates to CASSPRGGLDGYTF.

The V call is TRBV5-4, the J call TRBJ2-2, with TRBD1 matching 7 bases. Germline lookup yields CDR1 SGHNT and CDR2 YYREEE (reference sequence). Unmatched junction bases numbered 8, after V lost 0 bases and J lost 3 bases. The CDR3 is made up of 17 amino acids. CDR3 in DNA: TGTGCCAGCAGCTTGGGGGGAAGGGGGCTGGACACCGGGGAGCTGTTTTTT. Translating gives CASSLGGRGLDTGELFF.

The rearrangement links TRBV27 to TRBJ1-4; TRBD1 agrees at 8 bases. CDR3 size: 13 residues. J lost 12 bases, V lost 5 bases, and 8 bases had no gene match. Germline V CDR1 and CDR2: MNHEY, SMNVEV (reference sequence). As DNA, the CDR3 is TGTGCCAGCAGTAGACTCGGACAGGGAGAACTGTTTTTT. It specifies CASSRLGQGELFF.

The rearrangement joins TRBV2 to TRBJ2-2, with D possibly matching TRBD1 (6 bases). Trimming took 2 bases from V and 5 from J, leaving 12 bases between them. This CDR3 is built from 15 residues. The germline V gene has CDR1 SNHLY and CDR2 FYNNEI. The CDR3 loop is CASSEWATGTGELFF. The CDR3 nucleotides are TGTGCCAGCAGTGAATGGGCCACAGGGACCGGGGAGCTGTTTTTT.

This clone was seen a few times. Other DNA sequences in the sample encode the same CDR3. The gene calls are TRBV5-1 and TRBJ2-3, with 7 bases identical to TRBD1. Per the germline V gene, CDR1 is SGHRS and CDR2 is YFSETQ. This CDR3 region has 13 residues. Losses at the gene ends were 2 bases for V and 4 bases for J; bases not matched to a gene: 1. The CDR3 loop is CASSLQGSDTQYF. CDR3 nucleotide sequence: TGCGCCAGCAGCTTACAGGGGTCAGATACGCAGTATTTT.

The V call is TRBV10-3, the J call TRBJ2-1; D possibly corresponds to TRBD2 (6 bases). The CDR3 loop spans 15 amino acids. Germline assignment: CDR1 ENHRY and CDR2 SYGVKD. V lost 4 bases to trimming and J lost 0 bases, with 10 bases between them. CDR3 sequence (DNA): TGTGCCATCAGTGGCGGGGCGAGCTCCTACAATGAGCAGTTCTTC. It encodes CAISGGASSYNEQFF.

About this clone: One junction end disagrees with the germline gene, perhaps due to a read error. The chain combines TRBV27 with TRBJ2-6, with 8 bases that match TRBD2. CDR3 length: 18 residues. Germline loops: CDR1 MNHEY, CDR2 SMNVEV (reference sequence). DNA of the CDR3: TGTGCCAGCAGTTTTATAGCGGGGCAGAACTCTGGGGCCAACATCCTGACTTTC. Amino acid sequence: CASSFIAGQNSGANILTF.

The chain has TRBV28 and TRBJ1-3; the match to TRBD1 covers 10 bases. V shed 3 bases and J 4 bases; nucleotides not matched to a gene: 6. The CDR3 sequence is 16 residues long. Germline CDR1 reads MDHEN; CDR2 reads SYDVKM. The CDR3 DNA follows: TGTGCCAGCAGTTTCTCCGGACAGGGGGTCGGAAACACCATATATTTT. It yields the protein CASSFSGQGVGNTIYF.

In this sample, this clone turned up a few times. The J gene is TRBJ2-3, the V gene TRBV7-9; D might be TRBD2 (5 bases). CDR3 size: 16 residues. V dropped 1 base and J dropped 2 bases, with 13 bases sitting between them. Germline V gives CDR1 SEHNR, CDR2 FQNEAQ (reference sequence). The CDR3 loop reads CASSLVMGAVTDTQYF. CDR3 nucleotide sequence: TGTGCCAGCAGCTTAGTTATGGGAGCGGTCACAGATACGCAGTATTTT.

The rearrangement joins TRBV19 to TRBJ2-7; D may be TRBD2 (6 bases). This CDR3 is 16 amino acids long. CDR1 is LNHDA, CDR2 SQIVND, per germline (reference sequence). Trimming removed 4 bases from V and 2 bases from J, with 18 bases in between. CDR3 sequence: CASSSVTGGPPYEQYF. CDR3 sequence (DNA): TGTGCCAGTAGTAGTGTCACCGGAGGGCCCCCCTACGAGCAGTACTTC. The variable domain in full, completed from reference TRBV19 and TRBJ2-7, reads DGGITQSPKYLFRKEGQNVTLSCEQNLNHDAMYWYRQDPGQGLRLIYYSQIVNDFQKGDIAEGYSVSREKKESFPLTVTSAQKNPTAFYLCASSSVTGGPPYEQYFGPGTRLTVT.

The chain links TRBV30 to TRBJ1-1; D remains unclear. The CDR3 extends over 13 amino acids. V shed 3 bases and J shed 2 bases, with 10 bases lying between them. Germline-derived CDR1 and CDR2 are GTSNPN and SVGIG (reference sequence). The CDR3 region is CAWSPGPNTEAFF. In DNA form, the CDR3 reads TGTGCCTGGAGCCCGGGCCCAAACACTGAAGCTTTCTTT.

The gene calls are TRBV9 and TRBJ2-5; tentatively, D is TRBD2 (6 bases). Germline CDR1 and CDR2: SGDLS and YYNGEE. Trimming shortened V by 4 bases and J by 5 bases, and 15 bases separated the two germline ends. The CDR3 has 14 amino acids. CDR3 protein: CASSPWGEEETQYF. DNA of the CDR3: TGTGCCAGCAGCCCTTGGGGGGAGGAGGAGACCCAGTACTTC.

J is TRBJ2-2 and V is TRBV4-2; no clear D gene. Germline V CDR1 and CDR2: LGHNA, YNFKEQ. The CDR3 runs to 12 residues. V shed 4 bases and J shed 4 bases, with 4 bases lying between them. In nucleotides, the CDR3 is TGTGCCAGCAGCCGGGTCACCGGGGAGCTGTTTTTT. This sequence encodes CASSRVTGELFF.

Remarks on this clone: One end of the junction fails to match germline, which may point to a read error. The rearrangement links TRBV28 to TRBJ1-4; possible D gene TRBD1, 6 bases. This CDR3 is built from 16 residues. Per germline, CDR1 MDHEN and CDR2 SYDVKM. The CDR3, as DNA: TGTGCCAGCCGTTTCTGGGGGGGCCGGGAGGGAGAAAAACTGTTTTTT. It translates to CASRFWGGREGEKLFF.

The chain is built from TRBV27 and TRBJ1-4; D ambiguous. Deletions cut 6 bases from V and 4 bases from J, with 3 bases between. This CDR3 is 11 amino acids long. Germline V gene sequence: CDR1 MNHEY, CDR2 SMNVEV (reference sequence). The CDR3 protein is CASRGNEKLFF. The CDR3 nucleotides are TGTGCCAGCAGAGGTAATGAAAAACTGTTTTTT.

By sample share, this clone is medium-sized. Additional DNA sequences in this sample encode the identical CDR3. This chain links TRBV27 with TRBJ1-2; 7 nucleotides match TRBD1. Germline CDR1 reads MNHEY; CDR2 reads SMNVEV (reference sequence). This CDR3 comprises 13 residues. V shed 4 bases, J shed 7 bases, and the junction held 6 bases outside the gene matches. Here the CDR3 reads CASSSYRGLGYTF. The DNA for the CDR3 is TGTGCCAGCAGTTCTTACAGGGGACTTGGCTACACCTTC.